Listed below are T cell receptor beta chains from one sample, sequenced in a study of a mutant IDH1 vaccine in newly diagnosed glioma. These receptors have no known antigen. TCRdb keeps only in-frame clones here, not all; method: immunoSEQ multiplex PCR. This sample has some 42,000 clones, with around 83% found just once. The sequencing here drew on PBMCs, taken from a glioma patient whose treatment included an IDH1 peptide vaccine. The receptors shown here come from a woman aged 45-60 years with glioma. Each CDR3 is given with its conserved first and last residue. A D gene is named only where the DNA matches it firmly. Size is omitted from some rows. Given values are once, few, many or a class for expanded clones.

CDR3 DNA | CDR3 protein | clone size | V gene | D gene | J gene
TGTGCCAGCAGTTTGAAGCGGACCGGGGAGCTGTTTTTT | CASSLKRTGELFF | . | TRBV27 | . | TRBJ2-2
TGTGCCAGCAGCGACAGCTTTTCCTACGAGCAGTACTTC | CASSDSFSYEQYF | . | TRBV2 | . | TRBJ2-7
TGTGCCAGCAGACGGGGGCTGTACAATGAGCAGTTCTTC | CASRRGLYNEQFF | . | TRBV6-5 | . | TRBJ2-1
TGTGCCAGCAGCTTAGCGGATGCGGGGAACACTGAAGCTTTCTTT | CASSLADAGNTEAFF | . | TRBV7-9 | . | TRBJ1-1
TGTGCCAGCAGTTCAGGGGGCAGGAGTCAGCCCCAGCATTTT | CASSSGGRSQPQHF | few | TRBV6-5 | TRBD1 | TRBJ1-5
TGTGCCAGCAGCTTACTGCAGGGACCCAATCAGCCCCAGCATTTT | CASSLLQGPNQPQHF | . | TRBV7-2 | . | TRBJ1-5
TGCGCCAGCAGGCCGGGACCTGAAGGCAATCAGCCCCAGCATTTT | CASRPGPEGNQPQHF | . | TRBV5-1 | . | TRBJ1-5
TGTGCCAGCAGGAGGGGGACAGGGCTCTACGAGCAGTACTTC | CASRRGTGLYEQYF | . | TRBV5-6 | TRBD1 | TRBJ2-7
TGTGCCAGCAGTGCTGGCGGGGCAGGGAAGAATGAGCAGTTCTTC | CASSAGGAGKNEQFF | . | TRBV6-1 | . | TRBJ2-1
TGTGCCAGCACGGGGGACGGACGAGAGACCCAGTACTTC | CASTGDGRETQYF | . | TRBV5-6 | . | TRBJ2-5
TGCGCCAGCAGCCCCTCGGGGATGGATAACGGGGAGCTGTTTTTT | CASSPSGMDNGELFF | few | TRBV4-1 | . | TRBJ2-2
TGTGCCAGCAGCGTGTGGGACAAAACAGATACGCAGTATTTT | CASSVWDKTDTQYF | . | TRBV9 | . | TRBJ2-3
TGTGCCAGCAGCGCCGGAGTGGGGGTTTCTGGTGAGCAGTTCTTC | CASSAGVGVSGEQFF | . | TRBV9 | . | TRBJ2-1
TGTGCCAGCAGCCAATTAACAGATACGCAGTATTTT | CASSQLTDTQYF | . | TRBV9 | . | TRBJ2-3
TGTGCCAGCAGTTTATTGGCTAGGGGCGCCTATAATTCACCCCTCCACTTT | CASSLLARGAYNSPLHF | . | TRBV28 | . | TRBJ1-6
TGTGCCAGCAGCGGGACAGGGGAAGGGGTCACTGAAGCTTTCTTT | CASSGTGEGVTEAFF | . | TRBV9 | TRBD1 | TRBJ1-1
TGTGCCAGCAGCTCCCCCCACAGGGCGGATGGCTACACCTTC | CASSSPHRADGYTF | once | TRBV5-4 | . | TRBJ1-2
TGTGCCAGCAGTCCTCCGACGGATTCCTATGGCTACACCTTC | CASSPPTDSYGYTF | few | TRBV5-6 | . | TRBJ1-2
TGTGCCAGCAGGTGGGGACAGAGTGGCTCTGGCTACACCTTC | CASRWGQSGSGYTF | . | TRBV6-5 | TRBD1 | TRBJ1-2
TGTGCCAGCAGTGCGGACAGCTTCAATCAGCCCCAGCATTTT | CASSADSFNQPQHF | . | TRBV6-1 | . | TRBJ1-5
TGTGCCAGTAGTCCGGACAGGGGGCGCATCTTGGCTTTCTTT | CASSPDRGRILAFF | . | TRBV19 | TRBD1 | TRBJ1-1
TGTGCCAGCAGCGGCGCGTTGATGAACACTGAAGCTTTCTTT | CASSGALMNTEAFF | . | TRBV6-5 | . | TRBJ1-1
TGTGCCTGGAGTAAGGGGACAGGGAGGAACGAGCAGTACTTC | CAWSKGTGRNEQYF | . | TRBV30 | TRBD1 | TRBJ2-7
TGCGCCAGCAGCCCTTGGGGGTACTCGACTGAAGCTTTCTTT | CASSPWGYSTEAFF | once | TRBV4-3 | . | TRBJ1-1
TGCGCCAGCAGCCACCCCAGCCAAGAGACCCAGTACTTC | CASSHPSQETQYF | . | TRBV4-1 | . | TRBJ2-5
TGTGCCAGCACGATTGCAGGGGGAGTTGACTATGGCTACACCTTC | CASTIAGGVDYGYTF | few | TRBV6-1 | TRBD1 | TRBJ1-2
TGTGCCAGCAGTGAATTAGGACAGCAATATAATTCACCCCTCCACTTT | CASSELGQQYNSPLHF | . | TRBV25-1 | . | TRBJ1-6
TGTGCCAGCAGCGGGGACAGGCTTAACTATGGCTACACCTTC | CASSGDRLNYGYTF | . | TRBV2 | TRBD1 | TRBJ1-2
TGCGCCAGCAGCCCGGGGACGGCTAATGAAAAACTGTTTTTT | CASSPGTANEKLFF | . | TRBV4-3 | . | TRBJ1-4
TGTGCCAGCAGCTCCCCCCCTGACAGGGGGTCCAGCAATCAGCCCCAGCATTTT | CASSSPPDRGSSNQPQHF | . | TRBV7-9 | TRBD1 | TRBJ1-5
TGCGCCAGCAGCCCACGGACAGGTGTGAACACCGGGGAGCTGTTTTTT | CASSPRTGVNTGELFF | . | TRBV5-1 | TRBD1 | TRBJ2-2
TGTGCCAGTCGCCGACAGGGAATGAACACTGAAGCTTTCTTT | CASRRQGMNTEAFF | . | TRBV19 | TRBD1 | TRBJ1-1
TGTGCCAGTAGTATGGTACCATCACAAGAGACCCAGTACTTC | CASSMVPSQETQYF | . | TRBV19 | . | TRBJ2-5
TGTGCCAGCAGCTTAGGGAATGCCCCCTACGAGCAGTACTTC | CASSLGNAPYEQYF | . | TRBV7-2 | . | TRBJ2-7
TGCGCCAGCAGCCAGTCTGGGTTCCACACAGATACGCAGTATTTT | CASSQSGFHTDTQYF | . | TRBV4-1 | . | TRBJ2-3
TGCGCCAGCAGCTTGGCGCGGGACGGCTACACCTTC | CASSLARDGYTF | . | TRBV5-1 | . | TRBJ1-2
TGTGCCAGCAGCTTGTTTGGAGGGACTGAAGCTTTCTTT | CASSLFGGTEAFF | . | TRBV5-6 | . | TRBJ1-1
TGCGCCAGCAGCCAAGATGAGGAGCGATATGGCTACACCTTC | CASSQDEERYGYTF | . | TRBV4-3 | . | TRBJ1-2
TGTGCCAGCCCGACAGGGAATGGCTACACCTTC | CASPTGNGYTF | . | TRBV2 | TRBD1 | TRBJ1-2
TGTGCCAGCAGCTTAGGACAGGTCCCCGGGGAGCTGTTTTTT | CASSLGQVPGELFF | . | TRBV7-2 | . | TRBJ2-2
TGTGCCAGCAGTTACGGCTACAACACTGAAGCTTTCTTT | CASSYGYNTEAFF | . | TRBV6-5 | . | TRBJ1-1
TGCGCCAGCAGCCAAACCTCAGGGGGCGGTCAGCCCCAGCATTTT | CASSQTSGGGQPQHF | . | TRBV4-3 | TRBD1 | TRBJ1-5
TGTGCCAGCAGCCGGGACAGTCCCTACGAGCAGTACTTC | CASSRDSPYEQYF | . | TRBV7-9 | TRBD1 | TRBJ2-7
TGTGCCTGGAGGGGTAACACTGAAGCTTTCTTT | CAWRGNTEAFF | . | TRBV30 | . | TRBJ1-1
TGTGCCATCAGCGGGACAGGGGAGAGCAATCAGCCCCAGCATTTT | CAISGTGESNQPQHF | . | TRBV10-3 | TRBD1 | TRBJ1-5
TGTGCCAGCAGCTCCCGGGCGGATTCACCCCTCCACTTT | CASSSRADSPLHF | . | TRBV7-2 | . | TRBJ1-6
TGTGCCACCAGCCGTGGGACAGGGGCTAGCAATCAGCCCCAGCATTTT | CATSRGTGASNQPQHF | few | TRBV15 | TRBD1 | TRBJ1-5
TGCGCCAGCAGCCTTACAACAGGGACTGAAGCTTTCTTT | CASSLTTGTEAFF | . | TRBV5-1 | . | TRBJ1-1
TGTGCCAGCAGCTTAGGGGACAGTCGCCGAGACACCATATATTTT | CASSLGDSRRDTIYF | . | TRBV7-2 | TRBD1 | TRBJ1-3
TGCGCCAGCAGCCAAGATCGGAACACAGATACGCAGTATTTT | CASSQDRNTDTQYF | . | TRBV4-1 | . | TRBJ2-3
TGTGCCAGCAGCGCCGGGACAGGGAACCACGAGCAGTACTTC | CASSAGTGNHEQYF | . | TRBV6-5 | TRBD1 | TRBJ2-7
TGTGCCAGCAGCGTAGACGGACTAGGAAATGAGCAGTTCTTC | CASSVDGLGNEQFF | . | TRBV9 | TRBD2 | TRBJ2-1
TGTGCTAGTGGGGGACTTACTCAGCCCCAGCATTTT | CASGGLTQPQHF | . | TRBV12-5 | . | TRBJ1-5